A selection of T cell receptor beta chains follows, all from one sample in a study of beta chain features in type 1 diabetes. Libraries were prepared by immunoSEQ multiplex PCR; TCRdb keeps only in-frame clonotypes and omits some of them. The profile shows hundreds of thousands of clones, roughly 16% of them singletons. The sample was naive CD4+ T cells from blood. These receptors originate from a man between 18 and 35 years old in good health. The CDR3 runs from the conserved cysteine through the conserved F or W. The order of the fields is V gene, J gene, D gene, clone size, CDR3 protein, CDR3 DNA. The D gene is left open where the match is weak. Clone size is shown for a subset of rows, as once, few, many or a class of expanded clone.

TRBV27	TRBJ2-7	.	.	CASSRDMVGSYEQYF	TGTGCCAGCAGTCGGGACATGGTCGGGTCCTACGAGCAGTACTTC
TRBV7-2	TRBJ1-2	.	.	CASSPLRAGNGYTF	TGTGCCAGCAGTCCACTTCGGGCAGGGAATGGCTACACCTTC
TRBV28	TRBJ1-2	TRBD1	.	CASSSRSTGPYGYTF	TGTGCCAGCAGTTCCCGATCGACAGGGCCCTATGGCTACACCTTC
TRBV5-4	TRBJ2-3	TRBD2	.	CASSPAGAGTFTQYF	TGTGCCAGCAGCCCCGCGGGAGCGGGGACTTTTACGCAGTATTTT
TRBV9	TRBJ2-1	TRBD2	.	CASSVAGSGRWQGEQFF	TGTGCCAGCAGCGTAGCGGGTAGCGGGAGATGGCAAGGTGAGCAGTTCTTC
TRBV5-1	TRBJ2-4	.	.	CASSPGLLAKNIQYF	TGCGCCAGCAGCCCTGGACTTTTAGCCAAAAACATTCAGTACTTC
TRBV5-4	TRBJ2-7	.	few	CASSRDLLPTTYEQYF	TGTGCCAGCAGCCGGGACTTACTACCGACTACCTACGAGCAGTACTTC
TRBV10-3	TRBJ2-7	TRBD1	many	CAIRTGTGVREQYF	TGTGCCATCAGGACCGGGACAGGGGTACGCGAGCAGTACTTC
TRBV2	TRBJ1-2	.	.	CASSAGTPYGYTF	TGTGCCAGCAGTGCGGGGACACCCTATGGCTACACCTTC
TRBV10-3	TRBJ2-6	.	.	CAISAGIGANVLTF	TGTGCCATCAGTGCGGGGATTGGGGCCAACGTCCTGACTTTC
TRBV9	TRBJ2-7	.	.	CASSLGPTYEQYF	TGTGCCAGCAGCCTTGGGCCAACCTACGAGCAGTACTTC
TRBV4-1	TRBJ1-1	.	few	CASSQPAEGTTEAFF	TGCGCCAGCAGCCAACCCGCCGAGGGGACCACTGAAGCTTTCTTT
TRBV6-5	TRBJ2-7	.	few	CASSYSMAGIGYEQYF	TGTGCCAGCAGTTACTCGATGGCAGGGATAGGCTACGAGCAGTACTTC
TRBV9	TRBJ2-1	.	.	CASSVEPGASYNEQFF	TGTGCCAGCAGCGTAGAACCGGGAGCCTCCTACAATGAGCAGTTCTTC
TRBV5-1	TRBJ1-1	.	.	CASSLGPGNTEAFF	TGCGCCAGCAGCTTGGGACCCGGAAACACTGAAGCTTTCTTT
TRBV7-8	TRBJ1-5	TRBD1	few	CASSIDRVQPQHF	TGTGCCAGCAGCATCGACAGGGTACAGCCCCAGCATTTT
TRBV18	TRBJ1-2	.	.	CASSPGGSYGYTF	TGTGCCAGCTCCCCCGGGGGTAGCTATGGCTACACCTTC
TRBV4-2	TRBJ2-7	.	.	CASSQDTHRDTYEQYF	TGTGCCAGCAGCCAAGATACTCATCGGGACACCTACGAGCAGTACTTC
TRBV5-1	TRBJ2-1	TRBD2	few	CASSATSGRLEQFF	TGCGCCAGCAGCGCGACTAGCGGGAGACTTGAGCAGTTCTTC
TRBV6-1	TRBJ2-6	.	few	CASSEYPGSSGANVLTF	TGTGCCAGCAGTGAATACCCAGGGTCCTCCGGGGCCAACGTCCTGACTTTC
TRBV7-2	TRBJ2-1	TRBD2	few	CASSSGGLATNEQFF	TGTGCCAGCAGCTCGGGAGGGCTAGCTACCAATGAGCAGTTCTTC
TRBV28	TRBJ2-2	.	few	CASSLGGAGAIGELFF	TGTGCCAGCAGTTTAGGCGGTGCAGGGGCGATCGGGGAGCTGTTTTTT
TRBV5-6	TRBJ2-5	TRBD1	.	CASSRRTGLGETQYF	TGTGCCAGCAGCAGGCGGACAGGGCTAGGGGAGACCCAGTACTTC
TRBV29-1	TRBJ1-2	.	.	CSVYQMDSSLNYGYTF	TGCAGCGTGTATCAGATGGACAGCTCTCTTAACTATGGCTACACCTTC
TRBV18	TRBJ2-5	TRBD2	few	CASSPKPGLAAETQYF	TGTGCCAGCTCACCCAAACCGGGACTAGCTGCTGAGACCCAGTACTTC
TRBV7-2	TRBJ2-7	TRBD1	few	CASSPRTGGASLRGEQYF	TGTGCCAGCAGCCCACGGACAGGGGGCGCTTCCCTACGTGGGGAGCAGTACTTC
TRBV27	TRBJ2-1	.	.	CASSPSGSYNEQFF	TGTGCCAGCAGTCCCTCCGGCTCCTACAATGAGCAGTTCTTC
TRBV28	TRBJ1-5	.	.	CASSFFAENQPQHF	TGTGCCAGCAGTTTTTTCGCAGAGAATCAGCCCCAGCATTTT
TRBV20-1	TRBJ2-7	.	few	CSARPAYEQYF	TGCAGTGCTAGACCAGCCTACGAGCAGTACTTC
TRBV30	TRBJ1-3	TRBD1	few	CAWRVPGQVYAGNTIYF	TGTGCCTGGAGGGTTCCGGGACAGGTATATGCTGGAAACACCATATATTTT
TRBV7-9	TRBJ1-6	TRBD1	few	CASSPRQGDNSPLHF	TGTGCCAGCAGCCCGAGGCAGGGGGATAATTCACCCCTCCACTTT
TRBV9	TRBJ2-3	.	.	CASSRWDSTDTQYF	TGTGCCAGCAGCCGTTGGGACTCCACAGATACGCAGTATTTT
TRBV15	TRBJ1-1	.	few	CATSRDYGVRLEAFF	TGTGCCACCAGCAGAGATTACGGGGTCCGGTTAGAAGCTTTCTTT
TRBV4-3	TRBJ1-1	.	.	CASSQVLYRDAFF	TGCGCCAGCAGCCAAGTCCTATACAGGGATGCTTTCTTT
TRBV10-3	TRBJ1-2	.	few	CATQSDTGNGYTF	TGTGCCACCCAATCGGACACAGGGAACGGCTACACCTTC
TRBV28	TRBJ2-7	.	few	CASTTSSSGWEQYF	TGTGCCAGCACTACGAGCTCTTCGGGCTGGGAGCAGTACTTC
TRBV15	TRBJ1-4	TRBD1	few	CATSRSGQATNEKLFF	TGTGCCACCAGCAGATCCGGACAGGCAACTAATGAAAAACTGTTTTTT
TRBV6-6	TRBJ2-7	TRBD1	few	CASSYPGTGVTYEQYF	TGTGCCAGCAGTTACCCGGGGACAGGGGTTACCTACGAGCAGTACTTC
TRBV7-2	TRBJ1-4	TRBD1	.	CASSWAGGGEKLFF	TGTGCCAGCAGCTGGGCAGGGGGAGGTGAAAAACTGTTTTTT
TRBV15	TRBJ2-7	TRBD2	few	CATSSTSGRGEQYF	TGTGCCACCAGCTCTACTAGCGGGAGGGGCGAGCAGTACTTC
TRBV9	TRBJ2-5	.	few	CASSVRGWFQETQYF	TGTGCCAGCAGCGTAAGGGGGTGGTTTCAAGAGACCCAGTACTTC
TRBV6-5	TRBJ1-1	.	.	CASERGTEAFF	TGTGCCAGCGAACGGGGCACTGAAGCTTTCTTT
TRBV5-6	TRBJ2-5	.	.	CASSFPRETQYF	TGTGCCAGCAGCTTCCCCAGGGAGACCCAGTACTTC
TRBV23-1	TRBJ2-3	.	.	CASSHPRTDTQYF	TGCGCCAGCAGCCATCCGCGCACAGATACGCAGTATTTT
TRBV28	TRBJ1-4	TRBD1	once	CASRSTGAATNEKLFF	TGTGCCAGCAGATCGACAGGGGCAGCAACTAATGAAAAACTGTTTTTT
TRBV9	TRBJ2-5	.	.	CASSEQGGETQYF	TGTGCCAGCAGCGAACAGGGTGGTGAGACCCAGTACTTC
TRBV25-1	TRBJ1-3	TRBD1	.	CASSEYGQGAGNTIYF	TGTGCCAGCAGTGAATATGGACAGGGGGCTGGAAACACCATATATTTT
TRBV25-1	TRBJ2-2	TRBD1	.	CASSRQGAGTGELFF	TGTGCCAGCAGTCGCCAGGGGGCAGGCACCGGGGAGCTGTTTTTT
TRBV5-1	TRBJ2-7	.	.	CASSLPRRYEQYF	TGCGCCAGCAGCTTACCGCGTAGATACGAGCAGTACTTC
TRBV6-5	TRBJ2-5	TRBD1	few	CASSRTGFGQETQYF	TGTGCCAGCAGCCGGACAGGGTTCGGCCAAGAGACCCAGTACTTC
TRBV18	TRBJ2-5	.	few	CASSPTLAETQYF	TGTGCCAGCTCACCTACGCTAGCGGAGACCCAGTACTTC
TRBV6-6	TRBJ1-2	.	.	CASSYTGLNYGYTF	TGTGCCAGCAGTTACACAGGGCTTAACTATGGCTACACCTTC
TRBV27	TRBJ1-4	TRBD1	.	CASSSQGAGNEKLFF	TGTGCCAGCAGTTCTCAGGGGGCTGGAAATGAAAAACTGTTTTTT
TRBV2	TRBJ1-2	.	.	CASSVSLTKGYTF	TGTGCCAGCAGTGTTTCCCTAACCAAGGGCTACACCTTC
TRBV5-1	TRBJ2-7	.	.	CASSLAGMGEQYF	TGCGCCAGCAGCTTGGCAGGGATGGGGGAGCAGTACTTC
TRBV27	TRBJ2-3	.	few	CASSWRDVVTDTQYF	TGTGCCAGCAGTTGGAGGGATGTGGTTACAGATACGCAGTATTTT
TRBV5-6	TRBJ1-1	.	few	CASSFGPGMNTEAFF	.
TRBV5-1	TRBJ2-1	.	.	CASALPEGNEQFF	TGCGCCAGCGCCCTCCCTGAGGGGAATGAGCAGTTCTTC
TRBV5-1	TRBJ2-3	.	few	CASSPGVPDTQYF	TGCGCCAGCAGCCCTGGGGTCCCAGATACGCAGTATTTT